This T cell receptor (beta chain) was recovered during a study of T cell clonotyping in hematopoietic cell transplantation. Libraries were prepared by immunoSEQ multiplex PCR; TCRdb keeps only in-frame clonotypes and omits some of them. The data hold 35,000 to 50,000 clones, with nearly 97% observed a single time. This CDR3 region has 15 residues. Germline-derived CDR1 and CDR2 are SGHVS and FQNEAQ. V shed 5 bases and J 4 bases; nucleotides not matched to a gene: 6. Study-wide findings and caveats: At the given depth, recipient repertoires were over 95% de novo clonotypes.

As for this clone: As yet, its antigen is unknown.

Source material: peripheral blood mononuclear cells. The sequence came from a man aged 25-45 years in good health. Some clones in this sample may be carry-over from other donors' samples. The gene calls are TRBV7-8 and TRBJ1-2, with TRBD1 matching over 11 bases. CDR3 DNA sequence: TGTGCCAGCAGCGGGCGGGACAGGGGGGCCTATGGCTACACCTTC. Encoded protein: CASSGRDRGAYGYTF.